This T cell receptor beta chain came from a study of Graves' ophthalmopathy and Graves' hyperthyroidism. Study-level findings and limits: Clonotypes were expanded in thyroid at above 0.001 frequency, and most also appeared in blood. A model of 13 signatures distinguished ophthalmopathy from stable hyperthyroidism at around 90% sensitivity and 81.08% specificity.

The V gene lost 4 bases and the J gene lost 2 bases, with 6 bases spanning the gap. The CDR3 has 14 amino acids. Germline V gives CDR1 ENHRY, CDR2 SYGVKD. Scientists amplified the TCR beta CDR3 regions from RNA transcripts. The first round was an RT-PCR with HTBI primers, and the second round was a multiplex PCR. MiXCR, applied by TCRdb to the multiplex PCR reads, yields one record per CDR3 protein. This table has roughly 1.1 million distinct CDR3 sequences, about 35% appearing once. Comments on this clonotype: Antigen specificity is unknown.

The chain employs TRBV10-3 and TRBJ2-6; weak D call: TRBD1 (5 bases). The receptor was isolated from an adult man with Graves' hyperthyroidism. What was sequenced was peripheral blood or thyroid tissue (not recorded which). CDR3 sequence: CAISGQTGANVLTF. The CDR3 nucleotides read TGTGCCATCAGTGGACAGACTGGGGCCAACGTCCTGACTTTC.